The 26 T cell receptor beta chains in this list originate from one sample, sequenced in a study of Ad26.COV2.S vaccination and SARS-CoV-2 variants. Method: immunoSEQ multiplex PCR; TCRdb's copy keeps in-frame clones and lacks some. The sample has roughly 420,000 clones; over 75% are singletons. Treatment defined: 15 to 20 received Ad26.COV2.S at low or high dose, single or two shots; about 5 received placebo; per-sample allocation not given. Each sample was drawn 63 days after the first injection (of vaccine or placebo). Sequencing was performed on peripheral blood, taken in a trial of Ad26.COV2.S vaccine versus placebo. The receptor source for this set is a person aged 18-60 years who received the Ad26.COV2.S COVID-19 vaccine or a placebo.

This clone was seen just once. The V call is TRBV7-3, the J call TRBJ1-4; TRBD1 matches 8 bases. Unmatched junction bases numbered 3, after V lost 5 bases and J lost 7 bases. CDR1 and CDR2 (germline): SGHTA, FQGTGA. The CDR3 consists of 13 residues. This chain's CDR3 is CASSTGTGEKLFF. CDR3 bases: TGTGCCAGCAGCACAGGGACAGGTGAAAAACTGTTTTTT.

This clone has more than one count but fewer than ten. This chain connects TRBV12-3 or TRBV12-4 to TRBJ1-1; D is unclear. V lost 6 bases to trimming and J lost 4 bases, with 12 bases between them. This CDR3 comprises 13 residues. The CDR3 nucleotides are TGTGCCAGCAGCGAGACGACAATCACTGAAGCTTTCTTT. This codes for CASSETTITEAFF.

This clone was found a few times. The CDR3 nucleotides read TGTGCCACTACGGACAGGGAAGGGGATGGCTACACCTTC. Translated: CATTDREGDGYTF. The rearrangement links TRBV10-3 to TRBJ1-2, with TRBD1 identical over 8 bases. Germline-derived CDR1 and CDR2 are ENHRY and SYGVKD. V shed 10 bases, J shed 6 bases, and the junction held 10 bases outside the gene matches. This CDR3 region has 13 residues.

The rearrangement joins TRBV4-1 to TRBJ2-1; D not resolved. V dropped 4 bases and J dropped 0 bases, with 10 bases sitting between them. The germline gives CDR1 MGHRA, CDR2 YSYEKL. The CDR3 runs 15 residues. The CDR3 spells CASSRTLSSYNEQFF. CDR3 bases: TGCGCCAGCAGCCGCACCCTGAGCTCCTACAATGAGCAGTTCTTC.

This chain joins TRBV7-9 and TRBJ2-7; tentative D call: TRBD1 (7 bases). V lost 2 bases, J lost 1 base, and 15 bases lay in between. CDR1 and CDR2 from the germline V gene are SEHNR and FQNEAQ (reference sequence). This CDR3 is built from 16 residues. The CDR3 loop is CASSLKEGQLSYEQYF. CDR3 sequence (DNA): TGTGCCAGCAGCTTAAAGGAGGGACAGTTATCCTACGAGCAGTACTTC.

The chain combines TRBV28 with TRBJ1-5; TRBD1 matches 7 bases. This CDR3 has 13 residues. Germline V CDR1 and CDR2: MDHEN, SYDVKM. V lost 3 bases, J lost 6 bases, and 2 bases stayed unmatched. CDR3 nucleotides: TGTGCCAGCAGTTTTGGGACAGTTCAGCCCCAGCATTTT. Translating gives CASSFGTVQPQHF. Variable domain in full (rest from reference TRBV28 and TRBJ1-5): DVKVTQSSRYLVKRTGEKVFLECVQDMDHENMFWYRQDPGLGLRLIYFSYDVKMKEKGDIPEGYSVSREKKERFSLILESASTNQTSMYLCASSFGTVQPQHFGDGTRLSIL.

The chain is built from TRBV7-9 and TRBJ2-7, with 7 bases aligning to TRBD1. The CDR3 loop spans 15 amino acids. After removal of 5 bases from V and 6 bases from J, the junction contained 13 bases not matched to a gene. The germline gives CDR1 SEHNR, CDR2 FQNEAQ (reference sequence). The CDR3 DNA sequence: TGTGCCAGCAGCACCCAAGGGGGCTGGGGATCCGAGCAGTACTTC. Translation: CASSTQGGWGSEQYF.

V and J are TRBV18 and TRBJ1-2; 10 bases map to TRBD1. V lost 6 bases and J lost 8; bases outside the gene matches: 12. CDR1 is KGHSH and CDR2 is LQKENI in the germline V gene. The CDR3 is made up of 15 amino acids. CDR3 sequence: CASSLEGQGNSGYTF. CDR3 bases: TGTGCCAGCTCCCTGGAGGGACAGGGGAATTCGGGCTACACCTTC.

This clone has only one observation. The V gene is TRBV7-2, the J gene TRBJ2-7, with D unclear. Per the germline V gene, CDR1 is SGHTA and CDR2 is FQGNSA. With 5 bases removed from V and 3 bases from J, the gap between germline ends came to 17 bases. This CDR3 is built from 15 residues. DNA of the CDR3: TGTGCCAGCAGCACTCGGACGGCAATCGGCTACGAGCAGTACTTC. Protein sequence: CASSTRTAIGYEQYF.

The J gene is TRBJ2-5, the V gene TRBV5-4, with 12 bases identical to TRBD2. The trim removed 4 bases at V and 2 bases at J, leaving 6 bases unmatched. CDR1 and CDR2 from the germline V gene are SGHNT and YYREEE (reference sequence). The CDR3 is made up of 16 amino acids. The CDR3 protein is CASSGRTSGAQETQYF. The CDR3 DNA reads as TGTGCCAGCAGCGGAAGGACTAGCGGGGCTCAAGAGACCCAGTACTTC.

The chain employs TRBV5-1 and TRBJ1-1; D remains unclear. In germline, CDR1 is SGHRS, CDR2 YFSETQ. Trimming removed 2 bases at V and 1 base at J, with 9 bases between. CDR3 length: 14 residues. In nucleotides, the CDR3 is TGCGCCAGCAGCTTCGGCAACTCGAACACTGAAGCTTTCTTT. This gives the protein CASSFGNSNTEAFF.

The chain employs TRBV7-2 and TRBJ2-2, with 10 bases matching TRBD1. CDR3 length: 19 residues. The ends lost 5 bases at V and 3 bases at J; junction bases unmatched: 15. CDR1 and CDR2 (germline): SGHTA, FQGNSA. CDR3 nucleotides: TGTGCCAGCAGCCCCAGGGTTCCGACAGGGGGCTTCGACACCGGGGAGCTGTTTTTT. Translated: CASSPRVPTGGFDTGELFF.

This clone has only one observation. This chain uses TRBV5-1 with TRBJ1-4, with D possibly being TRBD1 (5 bases). CDR1 and CDR2 from the germline V gene are SGHRS and YFSETQ. V was shortened by 3 bases and J by 5 bases, with 17 bases between the two germline ends. CDR3 length: 16 residues. The CDR3 nucleotides are TGCGCCAGCAGCTCGTTGGGTGACAGAAGGAATGAAAAACTGTTTTTT. Protein sequence: CASSSLGDRRNEKLFF.

The V gene is TRBV4-1, the J gene TRBJ2-3, with 10 nucleotides matching TRBD2. This CDR3 comprises 17 residues. J gave up 2 bases and V 2 bases, and 7 bases lay outside the gene matches. Germline V gives CDR1 MGHRA, CDR2 YSYEKL. Here the CDR3 reads CASSQTTSGGVTDTQYF. The CDR3 DNA reads TGCGCCAGCAGCCAAACGACCAGCGGGGGGGTCACAGATACGCAGTATTTT.

The chain has TRBV27 and TRBJ2-5; 10 bases match TRBD2. CDR1 is MNHEY, CDR2 SMNVEV, per germline (reference sequence). Trimming cost V 7 bases and J 2 bases; bases outside gene matches: 7. CDR3 length: 15 amino acids. Here the CDR3 reads CASTSRLAGQETQYF. The CDR3 DNA follows: TGTGCCAGCACTTCCCGACTAGCGGGTCAAGAGACCCAGTACTTC.

The chain couples TRBV30 to TRBJ2-7; TRBD1 matches at 8 bases. CDR1 GTSNPN and CDR2 SVGIG come from the germline V gene (reference sequence). This CDR3 spans 15 amino acids. The J segment lost 5 bases and the V segment lost 1 base, leaving 10 bases of the junction unmatched. The CDR3 loop reads CAWSAGTGIIDEQYF. CDR3 coding DNA: TGTGCCTGGAGTGCCGGGACAGGCATAATCGACGAGCAGTACTTC. The whole variable domain, remainder taken from reference TRBV30 and TRBJ2-7, is SQTIHQWPATLVQPVGSPLSLECTVEGTSNPNLYWYRQAAGRGLQLLFYSVGIGQISSEVPQNLSASRPQDRQFILSSKKLLLSDSGFYLCAWSAGTGIIDEQYFGPGTRLTVT.

Comments on this clone: This same CDR3 is encoded by further DNA sequences in the sample. The V and J genes are TRBV27 and TRBJ1-2; D is possibly TRBD1 (5 bases). In germline, CDR1 is MNHEY, CDR2 SMNVEV (reference sequence). The CDR3 has 14 amino acids. V shed 3 bases and J shed 5 bases, with 13 bases lying between them. The CDR3 is CASSLRGPGYGYTF. CDR3 DNA: TGTGCCAGCAGTTTGAGGGGCCCAGGGTATGGCTACACCTTC.

The rearrangement links TRBV7-8 to TRBJ1-2; the match to TRBD1 covers 7 bases. With 0 bases clipped from V and 8 bases from J, the junction kept 6 bases outside the gene matches. CDR3 length equals 14 residues. The V gene's germline CDR1 is SGHVS and CDR2 FQNEAQ. The CDR3 bases are TGTGCCAGCAGCTTAGCCCGGGACAGCGGCGGCTACACCTTC. Translation: CASSLARDSGGYTF.

The chain is built from TRBV6-5 and TRBJ1-1, with D perhaps TRBD1 (6 bases). The CDR3 is 16 amino acids. Per the germline V gene, CDR1 is MNHEY and CDR2 is SVGAGI. The V end lost 0 bases, the J end lost 3 bases, and 14 bases lay between the germline ends. This chain's CDR3 is CASSYSRGFGDTEAFF. The CDR3 DNA is TGTGCCAGCAGTTACTCCAGGGGTTTTGGGGACACTGAAGCTTTCTTT.

The rearrangement joins TRBV11-2 to TRBJ1-3; no clear D. Per germline, CDR1 SGHAT and CDR2 FQNNGV. The V end lost 4 bases, the J end lost 8 bases, and 12 bases lay between the germline ends. CDR3 length equals 13 residues. The CDR3, as DNA: TGTGCCAGCAGCTCAATCCGAGAGGACACCATATATTTT. It is translated as CASSSIREDTIYF.

In this sample, this clone turned up once. This chain joins TRBV4-3 and TRBJ1-6, with D unclear. Germline V gene sequence: CDR1 LGHNA, CDR2 YSLEER. V lost 5 bases and J lost 0, with 11 bases in between. The CDR3 is made up of 16 amino acids. The CDR3 reads CASSLRGSSYNSPLHF. The CDR3 region has the DNA TGCGCCAGCAGCTTACGGGGAAGCTCCTATAATTCACCCCTCCACTTT.

The genes are TRBV9 and TRBJ2-2, with 8 bases that match TRBD2. CDR3 length equals 21 residues. The V gene's germline CDR1 is SGDLS and CDR2 YYNGEE. After removal of 4 bases from V and 0 bases from J, the junction contained 20 bases not matched to a gene. The CDR3 DNA follows: TGTGCCAGCAGCCCTCACACCGTAGATTTAACTAGCGGAGCGAACACCGGGGAGCTGTTTTTT. Translating it yields CASSPHTVDLTSGANTGELFF.

This clone appeared once. The V gene is TRBV5-1, the J gene TRBJ2-7; 9 nucleotides line up with TRBD1. The length of the CDR3 is 15 residues. Losses at the gene ends were 0 bases for V and 3 bases for J; bases not matched to a gene: 4. Germline V gene sequence: CDR1 SGHRS, CDR2 YFSETQ. The CDR3 DNA sequence: TGCGCCAGCAGCTTGGGAGGACAGGGGATCTACGAGCAGTACTTC. It translates to CASSLGGQGIYEQYF.

This clone was seen a handful of times. CDR3 DNA: TGTGCCAGCAGCTCGGGACTAGGGGGATCAGATACGCAGTATTTT. Its translation is CASSSGLGGSDTQYF. This chain connects TRBV7-3 to TRBJ2-3; 8 bases fit TRBD2. The CDR3 runs 15 residues. Germline CDR1 is SGHTA and CDR2 is FQGTGA. Germline trimming cut 4 bases from V and 4 bases from J; bases unmatched to any gene: 7.

The sample holds a few counts of this clone. This chain connects TRBV7-9 to TRBJ1-5, with 10 bases that match TRBD1. The CDR3 is 17 amino acids. Trimming took 1 base from V and 7 from J; bases not matched to a gene: 10. From germline, CDR1 is SEHNR and CDR2 FQNEAQ (reference sequence). CDR3 bases: TGTGCCAGCAGCTTAGGGTGGGACAGGGGATTGGGGCAGCCCCAGCATTTT. This encodes CASSLGWDRGLGQPQHF.

The V gene is TRBV10-3, the J gene TRBJ2-2; possible D gene TRBD2, 6 bases. The CDR3 has 15 residues. Germline-derived CDR1 and CDR2 are ENHRY and SYGVKD. Trimming pared 8 bases from V and 4 bases from J, leaving 17 bases between. The CDR3 sequence: CAIFSPGVGTGELFF. The CDR3 DNA sequence: TGTGCCATCTTCTCCCCGGGGGTCGGCACCGGGGAGCTGTTTTTT.